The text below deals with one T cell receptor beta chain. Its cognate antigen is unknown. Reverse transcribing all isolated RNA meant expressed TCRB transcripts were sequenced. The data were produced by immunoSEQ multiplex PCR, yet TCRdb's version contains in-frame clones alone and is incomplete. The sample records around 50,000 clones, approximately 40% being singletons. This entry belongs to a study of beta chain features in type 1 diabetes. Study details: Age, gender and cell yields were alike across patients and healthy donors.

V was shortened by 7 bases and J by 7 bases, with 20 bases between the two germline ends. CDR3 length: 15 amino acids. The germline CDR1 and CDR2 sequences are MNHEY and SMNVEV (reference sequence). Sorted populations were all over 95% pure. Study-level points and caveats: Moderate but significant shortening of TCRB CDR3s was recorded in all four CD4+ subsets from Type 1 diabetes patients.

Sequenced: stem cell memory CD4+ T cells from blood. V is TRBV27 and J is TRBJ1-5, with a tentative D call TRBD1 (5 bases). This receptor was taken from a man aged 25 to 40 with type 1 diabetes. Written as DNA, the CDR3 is TGTGCCAGCACCCCGTGGGGCAGGGTTCCCCAGCCCCAGCATTTT. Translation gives CASTPWGRVPQPQHF.